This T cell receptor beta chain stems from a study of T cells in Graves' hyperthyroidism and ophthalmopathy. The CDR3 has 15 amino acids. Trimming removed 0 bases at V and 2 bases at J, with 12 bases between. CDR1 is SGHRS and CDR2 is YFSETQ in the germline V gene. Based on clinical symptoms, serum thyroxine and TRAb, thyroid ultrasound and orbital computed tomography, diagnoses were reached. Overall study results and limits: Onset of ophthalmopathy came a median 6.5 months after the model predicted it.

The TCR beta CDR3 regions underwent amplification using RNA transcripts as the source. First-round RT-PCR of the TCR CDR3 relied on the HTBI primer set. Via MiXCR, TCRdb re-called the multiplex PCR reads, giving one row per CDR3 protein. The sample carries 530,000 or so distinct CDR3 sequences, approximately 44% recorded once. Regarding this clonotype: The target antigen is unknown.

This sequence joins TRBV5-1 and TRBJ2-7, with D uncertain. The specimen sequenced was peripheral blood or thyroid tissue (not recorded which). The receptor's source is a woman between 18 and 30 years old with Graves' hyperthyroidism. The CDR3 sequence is CASSLGPLDTYEQYF. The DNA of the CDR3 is TGCGCCAGCAGCTTGGGGCCCCTAGACACCTACGAGCAGTACTTC. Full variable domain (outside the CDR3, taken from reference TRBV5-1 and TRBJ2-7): KAGVTQTPRYLIKTRGQQVTLSCSPISGHRSVSWYQQTPGQGLQFLFEYFSETQRNKGNFPGRFSGRQFSNSRSEMNVSTLELGDSALYLCASSLGPLDTYEQYFGPGTRLTVT.